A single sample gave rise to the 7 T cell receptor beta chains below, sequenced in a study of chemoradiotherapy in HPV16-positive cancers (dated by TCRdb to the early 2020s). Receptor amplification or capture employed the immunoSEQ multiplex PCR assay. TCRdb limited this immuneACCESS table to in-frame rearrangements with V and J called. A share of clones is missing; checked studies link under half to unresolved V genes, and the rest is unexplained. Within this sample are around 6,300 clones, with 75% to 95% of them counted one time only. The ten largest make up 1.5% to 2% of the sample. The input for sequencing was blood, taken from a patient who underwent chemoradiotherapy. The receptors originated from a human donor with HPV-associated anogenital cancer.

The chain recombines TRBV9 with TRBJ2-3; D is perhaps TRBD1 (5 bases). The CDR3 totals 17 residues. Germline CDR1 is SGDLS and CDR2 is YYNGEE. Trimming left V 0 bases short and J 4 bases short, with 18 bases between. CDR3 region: CASSVVVGPIRADTQYF. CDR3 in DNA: TGTGCCAGCAGCGTAGTGGTGGGGCCTATACGCGCAGATACGCAGTATTTT.

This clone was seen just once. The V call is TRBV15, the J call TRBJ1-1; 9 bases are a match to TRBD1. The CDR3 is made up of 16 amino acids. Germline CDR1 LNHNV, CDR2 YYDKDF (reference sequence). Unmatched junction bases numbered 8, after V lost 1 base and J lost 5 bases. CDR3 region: CATSRGFGTGRTEAFF. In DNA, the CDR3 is TGTGCCACCAGCAGAGGCTTCGGGACAGGGAGGACTGAAGCTTTCTTT.

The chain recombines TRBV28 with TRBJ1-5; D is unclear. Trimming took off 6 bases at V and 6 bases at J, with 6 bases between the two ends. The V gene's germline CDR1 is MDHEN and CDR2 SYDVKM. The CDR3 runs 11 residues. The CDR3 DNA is TGTGCCAGCAGGGCTACTCAGCCCCAGCATTTT. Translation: CASRATQPQHF.

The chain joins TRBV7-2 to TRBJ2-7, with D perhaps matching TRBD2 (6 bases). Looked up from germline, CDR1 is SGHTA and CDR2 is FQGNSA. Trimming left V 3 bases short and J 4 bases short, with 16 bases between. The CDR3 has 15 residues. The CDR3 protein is CASSFSSGGGYEQYF. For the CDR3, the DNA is TGTGCCAGCAGCTTCTCGTCAGGTGGAGGGTACGAGCAGTACTTC.

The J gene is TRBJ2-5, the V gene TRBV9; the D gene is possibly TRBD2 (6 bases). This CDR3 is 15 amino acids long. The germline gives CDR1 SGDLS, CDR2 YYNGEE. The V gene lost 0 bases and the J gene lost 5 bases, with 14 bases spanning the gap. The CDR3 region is CASSVGRGGMETQYF. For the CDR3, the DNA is TGTGCCAGCAGCGTAGGGAGGGGCGGAATGGAGACCCAGTACTTC.

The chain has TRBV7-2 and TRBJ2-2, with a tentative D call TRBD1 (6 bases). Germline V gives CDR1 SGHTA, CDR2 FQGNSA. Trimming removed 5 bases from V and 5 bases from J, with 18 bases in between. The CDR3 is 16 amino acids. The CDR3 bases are TGTGCCAGCAGCCGAACCCAGGGGAGAGAAACCGGGGAGCTGTTTTTT. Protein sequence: CASSRTQGRETGELFF. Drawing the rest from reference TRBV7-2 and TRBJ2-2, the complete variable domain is GAGVSQSPSNKVTEKGKDVELRCDPISGHTALYWYRQSLGQGLEFLIYFQGNSAPDKSGLPSDRFSAERTGGSVSTLTIQRTQQEDSAVYLCASSRTQGRETGELFFGEGSRLTVL.

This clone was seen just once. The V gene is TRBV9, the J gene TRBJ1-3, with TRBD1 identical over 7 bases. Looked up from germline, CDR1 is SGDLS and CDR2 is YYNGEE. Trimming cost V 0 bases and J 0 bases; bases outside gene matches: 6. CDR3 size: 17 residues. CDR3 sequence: CASSVGGDSGSGNTIYF. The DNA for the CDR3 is TGTGCCAGCAGCGTAGGGGGGGACAGTGGCTCTGGAAACACCATATATTTT.